This record concerns one T cell receptor beta chain sequence. Its antigen is as yet unknown. The junction does not match germline at one end; this may be a read error. In germline, CDR1 is SGHRS, CDR2 YFSETQ. The CDR3 is 15 residues long. Sequencing targeted TCR beta in blood CD8+ and CD4+ T cells. The multiple sclerosis control group was made up of treatment-naive patients with stable or active relapsing-remitting disease. This sample stems from a study of CD8 T cells in Susac syndrome. Study-wide results and limits: The study's TCR sequencing and HLA analysis covered a relatively small number of individuals, and the study acknowledged this.

Random hexamers were used to reverse transcribe the RNA input (about 0.5 to 1 ug). immunoSEQ multiplex PCR amplified TCR beta CDR3 across 54 Vbeta, 13 Jbeta. MiXCR, run by TCRdb on the immunoSEQ multiplex PCR reads, gives a single entry per CDR3 protein. The sample has a few hundred thousand distinct CDR3 sequences, approximately 85% seen once. The sequencing sample was made of CD8+ T cells from PBMCs. This receptor was obtained from a human donor with multiple sclerosis. This chain links TRBV5-1 with TRBJ1-1; D is unclear. CDR3 DNA sequence: TGCGCCAGCAGCTTGGACCTTCTGGCGAACACTGAAGCCTTCTTT. It is translated as CASSLDLLANTEAFF.